This T cell receptor (beta chain) was sequenced during a study of shared clonotypes between healthy human individuals (dated by TCRdb to the early 2020s). In terms of the full investigation: The cohort comprised two women and a few men aged 18 to 49 years. For each donor, three plates each were used for CD4 naive and CD4 memory, two plates were used for CD8 naive, and one plate was used for CD8 memory. Per donor, leukapheresis produced somewhere between about 0.85 and 10 billion PBMCs. The study deeply sequenced blood TCR repertoires of five healthy adults to estimate repertoire size and the extent of clonotype sharing between individuals. To increase sequencing depth and limit assay-specific biases, TCR repertoire library preparation and sequencing were carried out by different laboratories using diverse techniques. The investigation overall reported the following: Pairwise subsampling indicated that sequencing depth was expected to affect the degree of clonotype sharing among donors. Only blood was sampled, and tissue TCR repertoires likely differ from those in blood. Sharing across several donors was observed for roughly 5% of naive CD4, over 3% of naive CD8, 2.3% of memory CD4, and about 0.38% of memory CD8 clonotypes. Naive subsets generally had larger estimated clonotype richness than memory subsets did. Clonotypes shared by all four sorted-subset donors showed higher generation probabilities than non-shared clonotypes. The genetic and exposure-history diversity represented was limited by the small number of donors. Incomplete sequencing was indicated by rarefaction of sorted-subset datasets, despite the large sequencing depth.

Using the deep immunoSEQ assay, TCR CDR3 regions were amplified from genomic DNA by multiplex PCR. For each cell subset, the extracted genomic DNA was distributed evenly across all wells of several immunoSEQ 96-well plates, and each plate served as one replicate. For sorted subsets, roughly 200 ng of genomic DNA, equivalent to roughly 30,000 T cell genomes, went into each replicate PCR. Purified libraries were quantified with a Qubit 3.0 fluorometer, sized on a Bioanalyzer 2100, and re-quantified with the KAPA Library Quantification kit. A separate single-read 150-cycle Illumina NextSeq 550 flow cell was used to sequence each immunoSEQ 96-well plate. On the authors' methods: Because the immunoSEQ output included only junctional sequences and no quality scores, the filtering could not be the same as the filtering used for full-length reads. To assign V/J genes and CDR3, sequences were annotated against IMGT germline references using PyIR, a Python wrapper for IgBLAST v1.9. Reads with weak V/J assignments (E-value above 1e-6), missing CDR3, stop codons, out-of-frame junctions, or ambiguous translated residues were removed. V3J clonotypes were defined by identical inferred V gene, J gene, and CDR3 amino acid sequence. Percentage overlap between repertoires was computed as shared unique clonotypes divided by the size of the smaller repertoire. Repertoire richness was assessed with RTK rarefaction, the Chao1 estimator, and Recon v2.1 estimates of unobserved clonotypes. For all TCRbeta clonotypes obtained by the gDNA method from a handful of donors, generation probabilities were computed with OLGA. TCRdb re-hosts the immuneACCESS table, in-frame sequences only. Its copies lack some clones; in the studies checked, an unresolved V gene accounts for under half of them, and the cause for the rest is not known. Clonal size and the V and J genes are those of that table, whereas D and trimming came from the DNA. Recorded for this sample are fewer than 1 million clones; 96% of them occurred a single time. The ten largest clones take up under 0.3% of the sample.

As to this clone: This clone's antigen is unknown. Base qualities were left out, and no much larger clone turns up one base away.

CD8 naive samples were obtained by positive selection for CCR7 among CD45RO-negative cells, yielding a CD45RA+CCR7+ population from which TemRA cells were excluded. The donors were healthy, HIV-negative adults who had no recently reported acute infections or vaccinations. All donors were Caucasian adults living in Nashville, Tennessee, USA. After blood collection by leukapheresis, PBMCs were isolated using Ficoll-Histopaque density gradient centrifugation and then cryopreserved in the vapor phase of liquid nitrogen. Purity and quantity of every magnetically sorted T cell population were checked by analytical flow cytometry. Genomic DNA was isolated from each sorted fraction and quantified by UV absorbance on a Nanodrop 2000c. The CDR3 sequence holds 16 residues, the cysteine and phenylalanine included. Only CDR3 DNA is held: 48 bases, read in frame from base 1. V is shortened by 0 bases, J by 4 bases, and the region joining them spans 13 bases. CDR1 and CDR2 were assigned from the germline V gene as SGHRS and YFSETQ.

The sample comprised naive CD8+ T cells sorted from blood. This specimen's cell subset or site label, interpreted: CD45RA+CCR7+. This TCR was sampled from a man aged 30 to 45 in good health. The chain couples TRBV5-1 to TRBJ2-2; perhaps TRBD1 is the D gene, with 6 bases matching. The DNA sequence is given as TGCGCCAGCAGCTTGGATGGGGGCGCGAGCACCGGGGAGCTGTTTTTT. Translated, this is CASSLDGGASTGELFF. Where the CDR3 stops, the reference TRBV5-1 and TRBJ2-2 genes take over; the full variable domain is KAGVTQTPRYLIKTRGQQVTLSCSPISGHRSVSWYQQTPGQGLQFLFEYFSETQRNKGNFPGRFSGRQFSNSRSEMNVSTLELGDSALYLCASSLDGGASTGELFFGEGSRLTVL.